This TCR beta chain came from a study of shared clonotypes between healthy human individuals. Repertoires were generated with immunoSEQ multiplex PCR, while TCRdb's copy carries only in-frame clones and drops some. The sample holds 2 million to 2.5 million clones, 93% seen once. Study-wide results and limits: It was the few donors that limited the genetic and exposure-history diversity represented. Generally, naive subsets came out with larger estimated richness than memory subsets. Expectations were that clonotype sharing among donors would be affected by sequencing depth.

With respect to this clone: Its specificity is not known.

The clonotype comes from a young man in good health. Some clones in this sample may be carry-over from other donors' samples. Sequencing was carried out using naive CD4+ T cells from PBMCs. Regarding subset: CD45RA+ positively selected.

CDR3 nucleotides: TGTGCCAGCAGGGGGACTAGCGGCAACAATGAGCAGTTCTTC. It specifies CASRGTSGNNEQFF. The chain combines TRBV2 with TRBJ2-1; 11 bases line up with TRBD2. This CDR3 region has 14 residues. Trimming removed 6 bases from V and 5 bases from J; junction bases left unmatched: 3. Germline V gene lookup returns CDR1 SNHLY and CDR2 FYNNEI.